This TCR beta chain was captured by sequencing in a study of shared clonotypes between healthy human individuals (TCRdb year 2020). Broadly, across the study: A few men and two women, aged 18 to 49 years, made up the cohort. Libraries were prepared and TCR repertoires were sequenced by different laboratories using diverse techniques, in order to increase sequencing depth and limit assay-specific biases. Each donor's leukapheresis produced roughly between about 0.9 and 9.5 billion PBMCs. The study deeply sequenced blood TCR repertoires of roughly five healthy adults to estimate repertoire size and the extent of clonotype sharing between individuals. For each donor, CD4 naive and CD4 memory were each given three plates, CD8 naive was given two plates, and CD8 memory was given one plate. The research as a whole found: Larger estimated clonotype richness was generally found for naive subsets than for memory subsets. Because the study included only a small number of donors, the genetic and exposure-history diversity represented was limited. Only blood was sampled, and tissue TCR repertoires likely differ from those in blood. Compared with non-shared clonotypes, clonotypes shared by all four sorted-subset donors had higher generation probabilities. Incomplete sequencing was indicated by rarefaction of sorted-subset datasets, despite the large sequencing depth. Sharing across a handful of donors was observed for roughly 5.4% of naive CD4, under 4% of naive CD8, over 2% of memory CD4, and roughly 0.4% of memory CD8 clonotypes. Based on pairwise subsampling, the degree of clonotype sharing among donors was expected to be affected by sequencing depth.

Healthy HIV-negative adults with no recently reported acute infections or vaccinations were included as donors. Every donor was a Caucasian adult living in Nashville, Tennessee, USA. CD4+ T cells were enriched through magnetic negative selection, after which naive cells were positively selected on CD45RA and the remaining negative fraction served as the memory subset. Blood was obtained by leukapheresis, after which PBMCs were separated by Ficoll-Histopaque density gradient centrifugation and cryopreserved in liquid nitrogen vapor phase. Analytical flow cytometry was used to check the purity and quantity of each magnetically sorted T cell population. Each sorted fraction had its genomic DNA isolated and then quantified by UV absorbance on a Nanodrop 2000c. Concerning this clone: Its antigen remains undetermined. Qualities for individual bases were not recorded, and no much larger clone is one base off.

TCR CDR3 regions were amplified from genomic DNA by multiplex PCR using the deep immunoSEQ assay. Extracted genomic DNA from each cell subset was spread evenly across all wells of several immunoSEQ 96-well plates, with each plate serving as a replicate. For sorted subsets, about 200 ng genomic DNA, equal to tens of thousands of T cell genomes, was loaded into each replicate PCR. Purified libraries were quantified with a Qubit 3.0 fluorometer, sized on a Bioanalyzer 2100, and re-quantified with the KAPA Library Quantification kit. Every immunoSEQ 96-well plate was sequenced on a separate single-read 150-cycle Illumina NextSeq 550 flow cell. The study's own analysis went as follows. Because the immunoSEQ output held only junctional sequences and lacked quality scores, the filtering could not match the filtering applied to full-length reads. To assign V/J genes and CDR3, sequences were annotated against IMGT germline references using PyIR, a Python wrapper for IgBLAST v1.9. Reads were filtered out if the reads had weak V/J assignments (E-value above 1e-6), no CDR3, stop codons, out-of-frame junctions, or ambiguous translated residues. A V3J clonotype was defined by an identical inferred V gene, J gene, and CDR3 amino acid sequence. Percentage overlap between repertoires was calculated by dividing the number of shared unique clonotypes by the size of the smaller repertoire. Richness of each repertoire was evaluated using RTK rarefaction, the Chao1 estimator, and Recon v2.1 estimates of unobserved clonotypes. OLGA was used to compute generation probabilities for all TCRbeta clonotypes that the gDNA method yielded from several donors. TCRdb's version of the immuneACCESS table is confined to in-frame rearrangements and falls short of the full clone set. An unresolved V gene accounts for under half of the shortfall where checked; the remainder is of unknown origin. V, J and clone size are taken as reported in that table, and D and trimming were inferred from the DNA itself. Within this sample are more than 1.2 million clones, with about 98.5% of them counted one time only. The ten biggest clones cover 0.36% of the sample.

The cysteine opens and the phenylalanine closes a CDR3 of 13 amino acids. Only the CDR3 region is kept as DNA, spanning 39 bases read in frame from base 1. The germline V gene yields SGHVS for CDR1 and FNYEAQ for CDR2. V was cut back by 3 bases and J by 5 bases, leaving a gap of 10 bases between them. The TCR sequence derives from a man under 40 in good health. The V gene is TRBV7-6 and the J gene is TRBJ2-5; the D segment cannot be called with confidence. Sequencing was carried out using naive CD4+ T cells sorted from blood. Reading the label with the study, this specimen's cell subset or site is: CD45RA+ positively selected. The CDR3 protein sequence reads: CASSLRPLETQYF. The nucleotide sequence is TGTGCCAGCAGCTTGAGACCCCTGGAGACCCAGTACTTC.